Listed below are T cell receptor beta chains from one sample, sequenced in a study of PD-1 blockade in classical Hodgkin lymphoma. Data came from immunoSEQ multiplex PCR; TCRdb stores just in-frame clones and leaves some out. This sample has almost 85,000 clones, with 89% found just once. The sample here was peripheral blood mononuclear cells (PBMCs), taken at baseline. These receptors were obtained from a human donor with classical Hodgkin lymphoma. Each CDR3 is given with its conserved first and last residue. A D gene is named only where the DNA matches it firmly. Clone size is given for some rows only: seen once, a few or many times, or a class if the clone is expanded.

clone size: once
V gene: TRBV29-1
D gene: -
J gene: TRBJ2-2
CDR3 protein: CSVEFLEGTGELFF
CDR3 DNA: TGCAGCGTTGAATTCCTCGAGGGAACCGGGGAGCTGTTTTTT

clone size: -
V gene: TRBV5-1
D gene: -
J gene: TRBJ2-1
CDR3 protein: CASSLGDQTYNEQFF
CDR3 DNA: TGCGCCAGCAGCTTGGGGGACCAAACTTACAATGAGCAGTTCTTC

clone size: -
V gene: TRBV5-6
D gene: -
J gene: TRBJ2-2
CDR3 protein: CASSLQHSGELFF
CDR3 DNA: TGTGCCAGCAGCTTGCAGCACTCCGGGGAGCTGTTTTTT

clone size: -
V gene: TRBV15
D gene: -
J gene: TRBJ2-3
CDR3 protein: CATSREGVAYTQYF
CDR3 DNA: TGTGCCACCAGCAGGGAGGGGGTAGCGTATACGCAGTATTTT

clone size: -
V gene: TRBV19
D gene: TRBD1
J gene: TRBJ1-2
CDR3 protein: CASSPSGTGLVVYGYTF
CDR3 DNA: TGTGCCAGTAGCCCGTCCGGGACAGGATTAGTAGTCTATGGCTACACCTTC

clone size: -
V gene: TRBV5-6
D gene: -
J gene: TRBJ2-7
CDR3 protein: CASSPIGQSYEQYF
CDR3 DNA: TGTGCCAGCAGCCCTATTGGACAGTCCTACGAGCAGTACTTC

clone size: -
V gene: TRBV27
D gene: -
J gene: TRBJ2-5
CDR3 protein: CASSLYGPQETQYF
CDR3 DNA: TGTGCCAGCAGTTTGTACGGACCCCAAGAGACCCAGTACTTC

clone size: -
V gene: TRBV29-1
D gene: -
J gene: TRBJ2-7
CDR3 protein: CSVEDMGGPTYEQYF
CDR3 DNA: TGCAGCGTTGAAGATATGGGGGGACCTACCTACGAGCAGTACTTC

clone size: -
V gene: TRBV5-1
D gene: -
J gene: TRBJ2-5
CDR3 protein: CASSLGRRVQETQYF
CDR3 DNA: TGCGCCAGCAGCTTGGGCCGCCGGGTCCAAGAGACCCAGTACTTC

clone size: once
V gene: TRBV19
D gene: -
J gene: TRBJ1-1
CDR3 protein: CATIRGRGTEAFF
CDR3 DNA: TGTGCCACCATAAGGGGACGGGGCACTGAAGCTTTCTTT

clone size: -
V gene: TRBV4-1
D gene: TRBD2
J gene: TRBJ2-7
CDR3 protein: CASSQDYLSGRLYEQYF
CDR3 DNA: TGCGCCAGCAGCCAAGACTACTTAAGCGGGAGATTGTACGAGCAGTACTTC

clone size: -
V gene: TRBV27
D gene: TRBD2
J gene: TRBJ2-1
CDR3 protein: CASSLTLAGVSEQFF
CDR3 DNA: TGTGCCAGCAGTTTAACACTAGCGGGAGTGTCTGAGCAGTTCTTC

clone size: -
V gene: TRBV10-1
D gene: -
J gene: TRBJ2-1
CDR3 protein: CASSESTSSYNEQFF
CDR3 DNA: TGCGCCAGCAGTGAGTCGACTAGCTCCTACAATGAGCAGTTCTTC

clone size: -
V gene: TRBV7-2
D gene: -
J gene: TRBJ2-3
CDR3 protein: CASSPFNPDTQYF
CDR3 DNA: TGTGCCAGCAGCCCGTTTAACCCAGATACGCAGTATTTT